This entry lists 31 T cell receptor beta chains sequenced from one sample in a study of early T cells in non-severe SARS-CoV-2 infection. In TCRdb, the 5' RACE reads were re-called with MiXCR into one record per CDR3 protein. The sample consists of tens of thousands of distinct CDR3 sequences, around 6.6% of them appearing once. This sample comprised whole blood, obtained at baseline. The source of these receptors is an adult who was a healthcare worker with PCR-confirmed SARS-CoV-2 infection or an uninfected control (not recorded which).

The chain employs TRBV27 and TRBJ2-1, with 9 bases matching TRBD1. The CDR3 is 16 residues long. V shed 4 bases, J shed 4 bases, and the junction held 8 bases outside the gene matches. Germline-derived CDR1 and CDR2 are MNHEY and SMNVEV (reference sequence). The CDR3 DNA is TGTGCCAGCAGTTCATCGCCGGGACAGGGATACAATGAGCAGTTCTTC. Amino acid sequence: CASSSSPGQGYNEQFF.

This clonotype was counted many times. J is TRBJ1-1 and V is TRBV10-3; D is possibly TRBD1 (5 bases). Germline V gene lookup returns CDR1 ENHRY and CDR2 SYGVKD. The CDR3 extends over 13 amino acids. V was cut by 6 bases and J by 2 bases, with 10 bases left in between. The chain's CDR3 is CAIRGTVNTEAFF. CDR3 DNA sequence: TGTGCCATCAGGGGGACGGTAAACACTGAAGCTTTCTTT.

At least ten counts were recorded for this clonotype. The rearrangement joins TRBV7-2 to TRBJ1-6; weak D call: TRBD1 (6 bases). The CDR3 loop spans 16 amino acids. Germline V lookup: CDR1 SGHTA, CDR2 FQGNSA. The V and J ends lost 5 bases and 2 bases respectively, with 13 bases between them. The CDR3 protein is CASSGKGQPYNSPLHF. CDR3 sequence (DNA): TGTGCCAGCAGCGGTAAAGGACAGCCCTATAATTCACCCCTCCACTTT.

This clonotype was counted only a few times. The rearrangement joins TRBV7-9 to TRBJ2-5; D is possibly TRBD2 (6 bases). There are 15 residues in the CDR3. Per germline, CDR1 SEHNR and CDR2 FQNEAQ (reference sequence). V shed 0 bases and J shed 5 bases, with 13 bases lying between them. The CDR3 protein is CASSLAPTGEETQYF. CDR3 DNA sequence: TGTGCCAGCAGCTTAGCGCCGACGGGGGAGGAGACCCAGTACTTC. The variable domain in full, completed from reference TRBV7-9 and TRBJ2-5, reads DTGVSQNPRHKITKRGQNVTFRCDPISEHNRLYWYRQTLGQGPEFLTYFQNEAQLEKSRLLSDRFSAERPKGSFSTLEIQRTEQGDSAMYLCASSLAPTGEETQYFGPGTRLLVL.

This clonotype was counted many times. The chain is built from TRBV5-1 and TRBJ2-5; 9 bases are shared with TRBD1. Trimming took 1 base from V and 4 from J; bases not matched to a gene: 8. CDR3 length equals 16 residues. Germline V gene sequence: CDR1 SGHRS, CDR2 YFSETQ. Written as DNA, the CDR3 is TGCGCCAGCAGCTTGACACAGGGGGCCATGGGAGAGACCCAGTACTTC. Its protein is CASSLTQGAMGETQYF.

Relative to its sample, this clonotype is medium-sized (0.01 to 0.1%). The chain is built from TRBV7-8 and TRBJ2-3; 13 bases agree with TRBD2. The trim removed 5 bases at V and 4 bases at J, leaving 6 bases unmatched. CDR3 size: 16 residues. Germline V CDR1 and CDR2: SGHVS, FQNEAQ. CDR3 nucleotide sequence: TGTGCCAGCAGCCCACTAGCGGGGGGGCCGGCAGATACGCAGTATTTT. Protein sequence: CASSPLAGGPADTQYF.

This clonotype was counted at least ten times. Written as DNA, the CDR3 is TGTGCCAGCTCACCCGGGCGGGGGTCGAATCAGCCCCAGCATTTT. Translation gives CASSPGRGSNQPQHF. This chain links TRBV18 with TRBJ1-5, with D tentatively TRBD1 (5 bases). Deletions cut 3 bases from V and 4 bases from J, with 13 bases between. This CDR3 contains 15 residues. Germline V gives CDR1 KGHSH, CDR2 LQKENI.

This clonotype was counted only a few times. This chain connects TRBV27 to TRBJ2-3; D possibly corresponds to TRBD2 (6 bases). The CDR3 contains 13 residues. Germline V lookup: CDR1 MNHEY, CDR2 SMNVEV (reference sequence). Trimming took 5 bases from V and 2 from J, leaving 8 bases between them. CDR3 DNA: TGTGCCAGCAGTCCGGACTACACAGATACGCAGTATTTT. This codes for CASSPDYTDTQYF.

The chain joins TRBV5-1 to TRBJ2-7, with D hard to call. The CDR3 extends over 12 amino acids. Germline CDR1 and CDR2: SGHRS and YFSETQ. Deletions cut 5 bases from V and 1 base from J, with 7 bases between. In DNA form, the CDR3 reads TGCGCCAGCAGGGCTTCATCCTACGAGCAGTACTTC. It yields the protein CASRASSYEQYF. The full variable domain, with the rest looked up from reference TRBV5-1 and TRBJ2-7, is KAGVTQTPRYLIKTRGQQVTLSCSPISGHRSVSWYQQTPGQGLQFLFEYFSETQRNKGNFPGRFSGRQFSNSRSEMNVSTLELGDSALYLCASRASSYEQYFGPGTRLTVT.

The chain uses TRBV6-5 and TRBJ2-7; D may be TRBD2 (7 bases). The CDR3 loop spans 16 amino acids. The germline V and J ends were trimmed by 0 bases and 7 bases, with 19 bases remaining between them. Germline V gene sequence: CDR1 MNHEY, CDR2 SVGAGI. The CDR3 reads CASSYSSGTRDFEQYF. For the CDR3, the DNA is TGTGCCAGCAGTTACTCGAGCGGGACACGGGACTTTGAGCAGTACTTC.

This clonotype was counted ten times or more. The rearrangement joins TRBV21-1 to TRBJ2-5; the D segment call TRBD1 is taken from the table without a DNA check. TRBV21-1 corresponds to a pseudogene. There are 16 residues in the CDR3. The CDR3 protein is CAAALTAGQGKETQYF. CDR3 nucleotides: TGTGCCGCAGCCCTAACTGCGGGACAGGGTAAAGAGACCCAGTACTTC.

This clonotype was counted at least ten times. This chain connects TRBV4-3 to TRBJ1-4; D is perhaps TRBD1 (5 bases). V lost 0 bases to trimming and J lost 0 bases, with 23 bases between them. The germline CDR1 and CDR2 sequences are LGHNA and YSLEER. The CDR3 spans 21 residues. The CDR3 sequence is CASSQDGTVQGRAATNEKLFF. CDR3 DNA sequence: TGCGCCAGCAGCCAAGATGGTACCGTCCAGGGTCGTGCGGCAACTAATGAAAAACTGTTTTTT.

This clonotype was seen repeatedly, ten times or more. The chain is built from TRBV9 and TRBJ2-5; 7 bases are a match to TRBD1. Trimming cost V 3 bases and J 1 base; bases outside gene matches: 9. The CDR3 extends over 16 amino acids. The germline CDR1 and CDR2 sequences are SGDLS and YYNGEE. The CDR3 DNA is TGTGCCAGCAGCGAGGGGGCCTTCGGTACCCAAGAGACCCAGTACTTC. This translates into CASSEGAFGTQETQYF.

This chain connects TRBV28 to TRBJ2-7; TRBD1 matches 8 bases. Germline V gene sequence: CDR1 MDHEN, CDR2 SYDVKM. The length of the CDR3 is 14 residues. Losses at the gene ends were 7 bases for V and 0 bases for J; bases not matched to a gene: 5. This chain's CDR3 is CASIYRGTSYEQYF. In DNA, the CDR3 is TGTGCCAGCATCTACAGGGGGACCTCCTACGAGCAGTACTTC.

This clonotype was counted between two and nine times. The chain links TRBV24-1 to TRBJ2-1; 8 bases fit TRBD2. Germline V gene sequence: CDR1 KGHDR, CDR2 SFDVKD. This CDR3 has 16 amino acids. V was pared by 4 bases and J by 4 bases, with 8 bases of the junction left unmatched. The CDR3 nucleotides read TGTGCCACCAGTGACGGCGGGGGGAAATTATACAATGAGCAGTTCTTC. Its protein is CATSDGGGKLYNEQFF.

This clonotype appeared many times. CDR3 amino acids: CASSSGLAGVTGELFF. Here the CDR3 DNA reads TGTGCCAGCAGTTCTGGACTAGCGGGAGTCACCGGGGAGCTGTTTTTT. The chain is built from TRBV12-3 or TRBV12-4 and TRBJ2-2; 13 bases line up with TRBD2. This CDR3 region has 16 residues. With V trimmed by 4 bases and J by 4 bases, 3 bases remained unmatched.

This clonotype turned up a few times. The chain joins TRBV7-2 to TRBJ2-5, with D possibly TRBD2 on 5 matching bases. V was pared by 5 bases and J by 1 base, with 11 bases between. The germline gives CDR1 SGHTA, CDR2 FQGNSA. The CDR3 sequence is 14 residues long. The CDR3 sequence is CASSVRAGQETQYF. As DNA, the CDR3 is TGTGCCAGCAGCGTAAGGGCGGGCCAAGAGACCCAGTACTTC.

This clonotype was seen at least ten times. The V call is TRBV20-1, the J call TRBJ1-6, with no clear D. The ends were cut back, 4 bases at V and 5 bases at J, with 15 bases in the middle. The germline CDR1 and CDR2 sequences are DFQATT and SNEGSKA (reference sequence). The CDR3 totals 15 residues. CDR3 coding DNA: TGCAGTGCTACCCTTCTGAAGGGTGATAATTCACCCCTCCACTTT. Protein product: CSATLLKGDNSPLHF.

This clonotype was seen at least ten times. V and J are TRBV2 and TRBJ2-7; D unresolved. CDR3 size: 15 residues. V was trimmed by 4 bases and J by 3 bases, leaving 16 bases between them. Germline CDR1 is SNHLY and CDR2 is FYNNEI. CDR3 protein: CASSAGLPLIYEQYF. In nucleotides, the CDR3 is TGTGCCAGCAGTGCGGGCCTACCTCTTATCTACGAGCAGTACTTC.

This clonotype has at least ten counts. The V and J genes are TRBV7-2 and TRBJ1-1, with unresolved D. V gave up 1 base and J gave up 1 base, with 7 bases separating them. Germline V gene data show CDR1 as SGHTA and CDR2 as FQGNSA. There are 14 residues in the CDR3. The CDR3 spells CASSLGPQNTEAFF. The CDR3 DNA sequence: TGTGCCAGCAGCTTAGGACCGCAGAACACTGAAGCTTTCTTT.

This clonotype appeared many times. The V and J genes are TRBV12-3 or TRBV12-4 and TRBJ2-7, with 9 bases that match TRBD1. The CDR3 loop spans 15 amino acids. With 6 bases clipped from V and 5 bases from J, the junction kept 11 bases outside the gene matches. The DNA for the CDR3 is TGTGCCAGCAGCGAGGGACAGGGTCATAGGAACGAGCAGTACTTC. Translation: CASSEGQGHRNEQYF.

This clonotype showed up just a few times. This chain uses TRBV28 with TRBJ2-1, with TRBD2 matching 11 bases. V trimming: 0 bases; J trimming: 6 bases; junction bases outside the gene matches: 1. The CDR3 loop spans 15 amino acids. Germline-derived CDR1 and CDR2 are MDHEN and SYDVKM. Written as DNA, the CDR3 is TGTGCCAGCAGTTTATGGACTAGCGGGGCCAATGAGCAGTTCTTC. This gives the protein CASSLWTSGANEQFF.

This clonotype was counted many times. The CDR3 loop reads CASRLRGGLSSGANVLTF. In DNA form, the CDR3 reads TGTGCCAGCAGGCTTCGGGGGGGCCTTTCCTCTGGGGCCAACGTCCTGACTTTC. This chain connects TRBV12-3 or TRBV12-4 to TRBJ2-6, with 8 bases fitting TRBD2. V dropped 6 bases and J dropped 0; count of bases not matched to a gene: 10. The CDR3 runs 18 residues.

The rearrangement uses TRBV19 and TRBJ2-5; weak D call: TRBD2 (7 bases). Trimming removed 5 bases at V and 1 base at J, with 14 bases between. The CDR3 is made up of 15 amino acids. Germline V gives CDR1 LNHDA, CDR2 SQIVND (reference sequence). For the CDR3, the DNA is TGTGCCAGTAGTTCGAGGGGGGGAATCCAAGAGACCCAGTACTTC. As protein: CASSSRGGIQETQYF.

This clonotype turned up a few times. The chain joins TRBV6-7 to TRBJ1-1; weak D call: TRBD1 (5 bases). TRBV6-7 is recorded as an ORF, its role being uncertain. V was trimmed by 0 bases and J by 1 base, leaving 12 bases between them. The CDR3 consists of 16 residues. The CDR3: CASSYSGRRENTEAFF. As DNA, the CDR3 is TGTGCCAGCAGTTACTCGGGACGTAGAGAGAACACTGAAGCTTTCTTT.

This clonotype has just a few counts. The J gene is TRBJ2-1, the V gene TRBV7-2, with TRBD1 matching 11 bases. The CDR3 totals 15 residues. Germline V gene lookup returns CDR1 SGHTA and CDR2 FQGNSA. Trimming took 1 base from V and 15 from J; bases not matched to a gene: 11. CDR3 protein: CASSLEWTGGARLFF. The CDR3 DNA sequence: TGTGCCAGCAGCTTAGAGTGGACAGGGGGCGCGAGGCTGTTCTTC.

This clonotype was observed a single time. Given a much more abundant clone one base away, this may be a read error. The rearrangement uses TRBV6-2 or TRBV6-3 and TRBJ2-7; D gene ambiguous. CDR1 is MNHEY and CDR2 is SVGEGT in the germline V gene. There are 11 residues in the CDR3. The V end was cut by 4 bases, the J end by 4 bases, with 5 bases between. CDR3 protein: CASSFLYEQYF. The CDR3, as DNA: TGTGCCAGCAGTTTCTTATACGAGCAGTACTTC.

The chain links TRBV29-1 to TRBJ2-7; perhaps TRBD1 as D (5 bases). The CDR3 totals 12 residues. Trimming removed 7 bases at V and 0 bases at J, with 10 bases between. Germline loops: CDR1 SQVTM, CDR2 ANQGSEA. The CDR3 region is CSGTGYSYEQYF. CDR3 bases: TGCAGCGGAACAGGATACTCCTACGAGCAGTACTTC.

Only a few counts were recorded for this clonotype. The chain recombines TRBV19 with TRBJ2-4; D may be TRBD1 or TRBD2 (5 bases each). Trimming took off 9 bases at V and 0 bases at J, with 15 bases between the two ends. CDR1 and CDR2 from the germline V gene are LNHDA and SQIVND (reference sequence). The CDR3 is made up of 15 amino acids. The CDR3 DNA follows: TGTGCCAGAGTAGACAGACTATTAGCCAAAAACATTCAGTACTTC. It yields the protein CARVDRLLAKNIQYF. Full variable domain (outside the CDR3, taken from reference TRBV19 and TRBJ2-4): DGGITQSPKYLFRKEGQNVTLSCEQNLNHDAMYWYRQDPGQGLRLIYYSQIVNDFQKGDIAEGYSVSREKKESFPLTVTSAQKNPTAFYLCARVDRLLAKNIQYFGAGTRLSVL.

This clonotype was found many times. This chain uses TRBV20-1 with TRBJ2-7, with 9 bases aligning to TRBD1. The CDR3 sequence is 14 residues long. The junction had 6 bases not matched to a gene; V was cut back by 3 bases and J by 3 bases. Germline lookup yields CDR1 DFQATT and CDR2 SNEGSKA (reference sequence). Here the CDR3 DNA reads TGCAGTGCTAGGGGACAGGGTACTGTCTACGAGCAGTACTTC. Residues: CSARGQGTVYEQYF.

This clonotype has only a few counts. The gene calls are TRBV7-2 and TRBJ2-1, with TRBD1 identical over 7 bases. The CDR3 is 15 amino acids. Trimming took 5 bases from V and 12 from J; bases not matched to a gene: 16. Germline V gene data show CDR1 as SGHTA and CDR2 as FQGNSA. CDR3 residues: CASSGGRGPTLPQFF. In DNA form, the CDR3 reads TGTGCCAGCAGCGGGGGTAGGGGGCCAACCCTACCGCAGTTCTTC.